The clone carrying this TCR beta chain was detected only a few times. Its antigen is not known. Since a much larger clone is just one base distant, this may be a read error. RNA was extracted from bulk tissue without any cell sorting. More than 3 cm separated this lung sample from the edge of the tumor. A modified ARM-PCR protocol with three rounds of nested PCR amplified TCRbeta. TCRdb used MiXCR to reprocess the multiplex PCR reads, holding one entry per CDR3 protein. Counted here are about 44,000 distinct CDR3 sequences, roughly 67% occurring once; the ten biggest clones make up around 28%. The sample comes from a study of tumor and adjacent non-tumor tissue in lung cancer. Study-wide context: There were 11 to 12 adenocarcinoma, a couple of squamous cell carcinoma and 1 small cell lung cancer cases. On average, productive TCRbeta reads reached a few million per sample.

General study findings and limits: Higher tumor TCR diversity was associated with shorter survival. Top 100 clones took a larger repertoire share in normal lung.

This CDR3 is 13 amino acids long. Germline loops: CDR1 SGHKS, CDR2 YYEKEE (reference sequence). The V gene is TRBV5-5, the J gene TRBJ2-7; 8 bases match TRBD1. Sequencing was performed on distant non-tumor lung tissue. This sequence was found in a woman aged 70-85 years with non-small cell lung cancer. CDR3 sequence: CVSSVASDRGQYF. The CDR3 region has the DNA TGTGTCAGCAGCGTGGCGTCCGACAGGGGTCAGTACTTC.